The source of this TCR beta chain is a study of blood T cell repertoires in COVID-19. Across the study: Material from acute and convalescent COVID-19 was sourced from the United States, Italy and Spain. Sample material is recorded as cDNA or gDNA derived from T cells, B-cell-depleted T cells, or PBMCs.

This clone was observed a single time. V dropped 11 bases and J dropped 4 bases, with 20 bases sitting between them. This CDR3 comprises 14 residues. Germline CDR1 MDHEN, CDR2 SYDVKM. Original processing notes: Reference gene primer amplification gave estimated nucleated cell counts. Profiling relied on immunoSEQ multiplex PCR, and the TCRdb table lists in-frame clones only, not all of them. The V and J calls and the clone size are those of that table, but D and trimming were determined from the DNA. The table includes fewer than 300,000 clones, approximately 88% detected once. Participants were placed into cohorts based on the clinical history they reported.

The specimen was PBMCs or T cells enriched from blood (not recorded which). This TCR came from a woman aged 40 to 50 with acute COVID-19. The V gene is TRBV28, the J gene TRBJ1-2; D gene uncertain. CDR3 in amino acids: CAASLPRGSYGYTF. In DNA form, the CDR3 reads TGTGCCGCCTCCTTGCCCCGGGGAAGCTATGGCTACACCTTC.